Listed below are T cell receptor beta chains from one sample, sequenced in a study of blood T cell repertoires in COVID-19. Data came from immunoSEQ multiplex PCR; TCRdb stores just in-frame clones and leaves some out. The table shows more than 200,000 clones, with around four fifths occurring only once. Sequenced material: peripheral blood. All receptors derive from a man in his sixties with acute or convalescent COVID-19. Each CDR3 is given with its conserved first and last residue. Each record gives: clone size, V gene, D gene, J gene, CDR3 protein, CDR3 DNA. The D gene is left open where the match is weak. Rows may omit the clone size; those that give it use once, few, many or a size class.

abundance: NA
v_gene: TRBV19
d_gene: TRBD2
j_gene: TRBJ2-3
CDR3aa: CASRLAGSTDTQYF
CDR3nt: TGTGCCAGTAGACTAGCGGGTAGCACAGATACGCAGTATTTT

abundance: few
v_gene: TRBV29-1
d_gene: NA
j_gene: TRBJ2-1
CDR3aa: CSVALEVRGQFF
CDR3nt: TGCAGCGTCGCGTTGGAGGTTCGAGGGCAGTTCTTC

abundance: NA
v_gene: TRBV6-4
d_gene: TRBD1
j_gene: TRBJ1-2
CDR3aa: CASSDGNRGTYGYTF
CDR3nt: TGTGCCAGCAGTGACGGCAACAGGGGGACATATGGCTACACCTTC

abundance: once
v_gene: TRBV5-1
d_gene: TRBD1
j_gene: TRBJ2-5
CDR3aa: CASSRTGDQETQYF
CDR3nt: TGCGCCAGCAGCCGGACAGGGGACCAAGAGACCCAGTACTTC

abundance: NA
v_gene: TRBV5-1
d_gene: TRBD2
j_gene: TRBJ2-4
CDR3aa: CASSFLSGGAKNIQYF
CDR3nt: TGCGCCAGCAGCTTCCTTAGCGGGGGGGCGAAAAACATTCAGTACTTC

abundance: NA
v_gene: TRBV2
d_gene: NA
j_gene: TRBJ1-3
CDR3aa: CASSEDPRDRSSGNTIYF
CDR3nt: TGTGCCAGCAGTGAAGATCCTCGAGACAGGAGCTCTGGAAACACCATATATTTT

abundance: NA
v_gene: TRBV7-2
d_gene: TRBD1
j_gene: TRBJ1-1
CDR3aa: CASSLEYAGGWVVPFF
CDR3nt: TGTGCCAGCAGCTTAGAGTATGCAGGGGGATGGGTTGTGCCTTTCTTT

abundance: NA
v_gene: TRBV30
d_gene: TRBD1
j_gene: TRBJ1-5
CDR3aa: CAWSAPGGRQPQHF
CDR3nt: TGTGCCTGGAGTGCCCCAGGGGGCAGGCAGCCCCAGCATTTT

abundance: NA
v_gene: TRBV6-5
d_gene: NA
j_gene: TRBJ2-5
CDR3aa: CATSLGGPETQYF
CDR3nt: TGTGCCACCAGCTTGGGGGGACCAGAGACCCAGTACTTC

abundance: NA
v_gene: TRBV11-2
d_gene: TRBD2
j_gene: TRBJ2-7
CDR3aa: CASSLGASGMTYEQYF
CDR3nt: TGTGCCAGCAGCTTAGGCGCTAGCGGGATGACCTACGAGCAGTACTTC

abundance: NA
v_gene: TRBV11-2
d_gene: NA
j_gene: TRBJ2-5
CDR3aa: CASSLAAAAQETQYF
CDR3nt: TGTGCCAGCAGCTTAGCGGCGGCAGCTCAAGAGACCCAGTACTTC

abundance: NA
v_gene: TRBV6-5
d_gene: NA
j_gene: TRBJ1-2
CDR3aa: CASTRNSVDNYGYTF
CDR3nt: TGTGCCAGCACCCGAAACTCGGTTGATAACTATGGCTACACCTTC

abundance: NA
v_gene: TRBV11-3
d_gene: NA
j_gene: TRBJ2-3
CDR3aa: CASSWGRTADTQYF
CDR3nt: TGTGCCAGCAGCTGGGGGCGGACGGCAGATACGCAGTATTTT

abundance: NA
v_gene: TRBV4-1
d_gene: TRBD2
j_gene: TRBJ2-1
CDR3aa: CASSQDITSGGYNEQFF
CDR3nt: TGCGCCAGCAGCCAAGATATCACTAGCGGGGGTTACAATGAGCAGTTCTTC